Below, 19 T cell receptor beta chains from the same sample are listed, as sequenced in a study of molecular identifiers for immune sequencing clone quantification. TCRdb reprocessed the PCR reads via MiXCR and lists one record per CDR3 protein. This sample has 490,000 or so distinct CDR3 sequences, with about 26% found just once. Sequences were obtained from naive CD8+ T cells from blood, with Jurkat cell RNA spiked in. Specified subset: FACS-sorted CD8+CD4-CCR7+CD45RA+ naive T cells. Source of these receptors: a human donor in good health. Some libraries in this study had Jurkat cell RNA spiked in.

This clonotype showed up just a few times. The CDR3 DNA is TGTGCCAGCAGCTTAGCGGAGGGAGATCCCTACGAGCAGTACTTC. This translates into CASSLAEGDPYEQYF. The chain carries TRBV7-9 and TRBJ2-7; D possibly corresponds to TRBD2 (6 bases). V lost 0 bases and J 2 bases, leaving 11 bases between the germline ends. The CDR3 covers 15 residues. CDR1 is SEHNR, CDR2 FQNEAQ, per germline (reference sequence).

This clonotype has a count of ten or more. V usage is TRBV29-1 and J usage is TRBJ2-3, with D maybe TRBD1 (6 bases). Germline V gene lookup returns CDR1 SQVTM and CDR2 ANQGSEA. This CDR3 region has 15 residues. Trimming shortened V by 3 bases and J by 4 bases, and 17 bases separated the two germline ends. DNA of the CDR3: TGCAGCGTTGAGTCGGGCCGCAGGGGTGCAGATACGCAGTATTTT. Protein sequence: CSVESGRRGADTQYF.

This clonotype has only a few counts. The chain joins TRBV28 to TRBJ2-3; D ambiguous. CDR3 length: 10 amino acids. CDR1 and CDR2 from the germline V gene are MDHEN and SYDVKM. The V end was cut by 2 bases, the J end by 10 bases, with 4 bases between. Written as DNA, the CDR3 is TGTGCCAGCAGTTTAGGGCCGCAGTATTTT. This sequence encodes CASSLGPQYF.

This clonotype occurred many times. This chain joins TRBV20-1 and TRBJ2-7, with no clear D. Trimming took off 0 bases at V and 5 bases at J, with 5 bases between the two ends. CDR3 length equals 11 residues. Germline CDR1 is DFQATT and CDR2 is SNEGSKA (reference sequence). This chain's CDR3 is CSARETDEQYF. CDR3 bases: TGCAGTGCTAGAGAGACCGACGAGCAGTACTTC.

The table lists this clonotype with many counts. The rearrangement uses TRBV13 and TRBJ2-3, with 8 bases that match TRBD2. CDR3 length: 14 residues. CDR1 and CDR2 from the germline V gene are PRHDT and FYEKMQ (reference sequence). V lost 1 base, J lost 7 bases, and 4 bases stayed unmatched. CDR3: CASSLAGGPNTQYF. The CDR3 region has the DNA TGTGCCAGCAGCTTAGCGGGGGGGCCAAATACGCAGTATTTT.

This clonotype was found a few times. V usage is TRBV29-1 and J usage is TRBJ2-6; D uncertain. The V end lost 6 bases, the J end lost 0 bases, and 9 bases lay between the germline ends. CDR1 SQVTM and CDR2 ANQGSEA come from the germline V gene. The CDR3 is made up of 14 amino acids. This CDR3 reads CSVPTGSGANVLTF. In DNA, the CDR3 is TGCAGCGTCCCTACGGGCTCTGGGGCCAACGTCCTGACTTTC.

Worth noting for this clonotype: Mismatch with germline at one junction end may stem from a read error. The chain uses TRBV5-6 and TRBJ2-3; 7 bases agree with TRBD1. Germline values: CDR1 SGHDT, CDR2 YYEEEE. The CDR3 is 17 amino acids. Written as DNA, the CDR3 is TGTGCCGGCAGCCCGGGCCCGGGGACAGCAAACACAGATACGCAGTATTTT. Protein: CAGSPGPGTANTDTQYF.

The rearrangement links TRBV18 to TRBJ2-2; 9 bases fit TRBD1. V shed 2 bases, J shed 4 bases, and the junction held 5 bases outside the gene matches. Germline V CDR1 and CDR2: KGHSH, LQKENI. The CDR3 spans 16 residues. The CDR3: CASSPTGTGLTGELFF. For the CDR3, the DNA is TGTGCCAGCTCACCAACTGGGACAGGGCTCACCGGGGAGCTGTTTTTT.

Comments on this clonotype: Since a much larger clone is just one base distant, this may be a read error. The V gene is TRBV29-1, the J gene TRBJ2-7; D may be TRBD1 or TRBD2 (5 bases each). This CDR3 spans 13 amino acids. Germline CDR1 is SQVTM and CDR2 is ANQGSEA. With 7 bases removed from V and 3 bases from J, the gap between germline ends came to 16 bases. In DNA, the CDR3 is TGCAGCGCTGTGGTCGGGGCCTTCTACGAGCAGTACTTC. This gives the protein CSAVVGAFYEQYF.

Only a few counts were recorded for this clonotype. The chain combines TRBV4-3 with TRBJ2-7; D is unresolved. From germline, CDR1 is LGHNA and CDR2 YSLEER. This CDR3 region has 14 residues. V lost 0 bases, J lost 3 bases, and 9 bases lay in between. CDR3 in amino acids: CASSQDAGFYEQYF. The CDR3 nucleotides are TGCGCCAGCAGCCAAGATGCCGGCTTCTACGAGCAGTACTTC.

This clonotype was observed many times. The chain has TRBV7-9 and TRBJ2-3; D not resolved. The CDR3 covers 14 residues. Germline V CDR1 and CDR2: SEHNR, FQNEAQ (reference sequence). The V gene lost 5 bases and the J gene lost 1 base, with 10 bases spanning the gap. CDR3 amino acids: CASSGPYRTDTQYF. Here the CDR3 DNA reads TGTGCCAGCAGCGGCCCGTATCGCACAGATACGCAGTATTTT.

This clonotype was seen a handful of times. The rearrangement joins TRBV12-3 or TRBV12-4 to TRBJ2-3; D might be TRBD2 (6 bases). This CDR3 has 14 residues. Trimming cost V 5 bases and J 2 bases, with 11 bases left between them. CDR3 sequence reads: CASSTRRDTDTQYF. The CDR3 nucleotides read TGTGCCAGCAGTACTAGGAGGGACACAGATACGCAGTATTTT.

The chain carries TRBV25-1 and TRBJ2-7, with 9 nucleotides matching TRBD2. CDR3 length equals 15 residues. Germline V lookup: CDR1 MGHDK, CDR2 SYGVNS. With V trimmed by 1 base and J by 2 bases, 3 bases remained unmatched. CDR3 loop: CASSEWGGRAYEQYF. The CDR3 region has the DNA TGTGCCAGCAGTGAATGGGGCGGGAGGGCCTACGAGCAGTACTTC.

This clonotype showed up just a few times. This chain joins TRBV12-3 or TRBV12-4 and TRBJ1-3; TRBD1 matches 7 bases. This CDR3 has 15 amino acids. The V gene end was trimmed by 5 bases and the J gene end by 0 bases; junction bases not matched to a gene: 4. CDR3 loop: CASSDPGGSGNTIYF. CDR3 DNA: TGTGCCAGCAGTGATCCAGGGGGCTCTGGAAACACCATATATTTT.

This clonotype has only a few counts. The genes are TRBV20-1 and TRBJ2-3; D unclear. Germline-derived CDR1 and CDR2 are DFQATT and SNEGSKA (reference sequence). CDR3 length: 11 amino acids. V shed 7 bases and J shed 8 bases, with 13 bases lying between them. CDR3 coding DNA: TGCAGTGTTCTCGTCGCCCTTACGCAGTATTTT. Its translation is CSVLVALTQYF.

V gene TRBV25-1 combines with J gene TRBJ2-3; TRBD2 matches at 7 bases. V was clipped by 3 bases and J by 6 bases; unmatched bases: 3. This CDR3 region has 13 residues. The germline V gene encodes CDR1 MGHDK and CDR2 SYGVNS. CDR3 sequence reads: CASSEPLADTQYF. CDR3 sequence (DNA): TGTGCCAGCAGTGAGCCACTAGCGGATACGCAGTATTTT.

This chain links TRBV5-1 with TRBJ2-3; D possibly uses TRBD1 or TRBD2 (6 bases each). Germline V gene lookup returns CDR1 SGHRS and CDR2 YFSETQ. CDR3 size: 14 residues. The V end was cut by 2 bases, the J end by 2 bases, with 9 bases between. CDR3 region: CASSFRGPTDTQYF. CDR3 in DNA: TGCGCCAGCAGCTTCCGGGGGCCCACAGATACGCAGTATTTT.

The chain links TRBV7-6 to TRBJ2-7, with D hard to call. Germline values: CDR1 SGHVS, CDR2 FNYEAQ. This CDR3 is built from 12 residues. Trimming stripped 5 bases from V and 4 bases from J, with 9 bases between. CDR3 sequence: CASSPTPYEQYF. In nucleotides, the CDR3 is TGTGCCAGCAGCCCCACCCCGTACGAGCAGTACTTC.

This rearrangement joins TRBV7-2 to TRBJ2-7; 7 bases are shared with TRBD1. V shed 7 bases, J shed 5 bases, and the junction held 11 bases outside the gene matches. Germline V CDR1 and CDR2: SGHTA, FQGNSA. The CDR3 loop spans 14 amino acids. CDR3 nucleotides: TGTGCCAGCAAGCGACAGGGACCTCCCGACGAGCAGTACTTC. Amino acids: CASKRQGPPDEQYF.